A single sample gave rise to the 17 T cell receptor beta chains below, sequenced in a study of CD8 T cells in Susac syndrome. A quantity of roughly 0.5 to 1 ug RNA underwent reverse transcription using random hexamers. Each CDR3 protein is one row after TCRdb ran MiXCR on the immunoSEQ multiplex PCR reads. The table includes roughly 130,000 distinct CDR3 sequences, around 96% detected once. Sequenced material: CD4+ T cells from PBMCs. Source of these receptors: a human donor with multiple sclerosis.

The V and J genes are TRBV3-1 and TRBJ1-6; D is undetermined. V gave up 1 base and J gave up 6 bases, with 10 bases separating them. Per the germline V gene, CDR1 is LGHDT and CDR2 is YNNKEL (reference sequence). This CDR3 contains 15 residues. The CDR3 sequence: CASSQVTLANSPLHF. For the CDR3, the DNA is TGTGCCAGCAGCCAAGTTACACTGGCTAATTCACCCCTCCACTTT.

This clonotype was seen only a few times. The CDR3 here is CASSRTGRDTEAFF. The CDR3 bases are TGCGCCAGCAGCCGGACAGGGAGGGACACTGAAGCTTTCTTT. The rearrangement links TRBV5-1 to TRBJ1-1, with 8 bases that match TRBD1. The CDR3 has 14 residues. J was trimmed by 3 bases and V by 4 bases; bases with no gene match: 5. CDR1 SGHRS and CDR2 YFSETQ come from the germline V gene. Supplemented by reference TRBV5-1 and TRBJ1-1, the full variable domain reads KAGVTQTPRYLIKTRGQQVTLSCSPISGHRSVSWYQQTPGQGLQFLFEYFSETQRNKGNFPGRFSGRQFSNSRSEMNVSTLELGDSALYLCASSRTGRDTEAFFGQGTRLTVV.

This clonotype was observed a single time. The rearrangement links TRBV13 to TRBJ1-1; 7 nucleotides line up with TRBD1. Germline assignment: CDR1 PRHDT and CDR2 FYEKMQ (reference sequence). The length of the CDR3 is 13 residues. The junction had 7 bases not matched to a gene; V was cut back by 4 bases and J by 8 bases. CDR3 protein: CASSSRQGEEAFF. The DNA for the CDR3 is TGTGCCAGCAGCTCTAGACAGGGAGAGGAAGCTTTCTTT.

The rearrangement uses TRBV3-1 and TRBJ2-1; possible D gene TRBD2, 6 bases. Germline V CDR1 and CDR2: LGHDT, YNNKEL (reference sequence). The CDR3 is 16 residues long. The V gene lost 4 bases and the J gene lost 7 bases, with 20 bases spanning the gap. CDR3 sequence (DNA): TGTGCCAGCAGCCGCCGGACTCCGGGACTTTCGAATGAGCAGTTCTTC. Translated: CASSRRTPGLSNEQFF.

The rearrangement links TRBV3-1 to TRBJ2-1; 12 bases agree with TRBD2. CDR1 and CDR2 (germline): LGHDT, YNNKEL (reference sequence). The CDR3 is 15 residues long. Germline trimming cut 4 bases from V and 5 bases from J; bases unmatched to any gene: 3. The CDR3 spells CASSPRLAGDNEQFF. CDR3 nucleotide sequence: TGTGCCAGCAGCCCCCGACTAGCGGGAGACAATGAGCAGTTCTTC.

The V gene is TRBV9, the J gene TRBJ1-2; 10 bases map to TRBD1. Germline assignment: CDR1 SGDLS and CDR2 YYNGEE. The ends lost 3 bases at V and 8 bases at J; junction bases unmatched: 10. The CDR3 runs 15 residues. The CDR3 region is CASSAPGTGDRGYTF. DNA of the CDR3: TGTGCCAGCAGCGCCCCCGGGACAGGGGATCGCGGCTACACCTTC.

This clonotype was seen only once. The chain employs TRBV30 and TRBJ1-6; 11 bases fit TRBD1. After removal of 3 bases from V and 11 bases from J, the junction contained 6 bases not matched to a gene. This CDR3 is built from 14 residues. Germline CDR1 GTSNPN, CDR2 SVGIG (reference sequence). CDR3 nucleotide sequence: TGTGCCTGGAGCGGGGACAGGGGGTCCCCACCCCTCCACTTT. Amino acid sequence: CAWSGDRGSPPLHF.

The chain combines TRBV19 with TRBJ2-2, with D uncertain. Germline CDR1 is LNHDA and CDR2 is SQIVND (reference sequence). The CDR3 is 15 amino acids. The germline V and J ends were trimmed by 3 bases and 0 bases, with 8 bases remaining between them. The CDR3 nucleotides read TGTGCCAGTAGTATTCGCACGCCGAACACCGGGGAGCTGTTTTTT. It yields the protein CASSIRTPNTGELFF.

This sequence joins TRBV20-1 and TRBJ1-5, with 8 bases aligning to TRBD1. Germline V gene data show CDR1 as DFQATT and CDR2 as SNEGSKA (reference sequence). V was clipped by 6 bases and J by 2 bases; unmatched bases: 6. The CDR3 has 14 residues. CDR3 amino acids: CSAHLGQGNQPQHF. CDR3 nucleotide sequence: TGCAGTGCCCACCTGGGACAGGGCAATCAGCCCCAGCATTTT.

This clonotype has a single count. The chain recombines TRBV20-1 with TRBJ2-3; perhaps TRBD1 as D (5 bases). The CDR3 covers 15 residues. CDR1 DFQATT and CDR2 SNEGSKA come from the germline V gene (reference sequence). V lost 4 bases and J lost 2, with 16 bases in between. CDR3 coding DNA: TGCAGTGCTATCCCTCCGGCAGGGTACACAGATACGCAGTATTTT. Translation gives CSAIPPAGYTDTQYF.

This sequence joins TRBV2 and TRBJ2-7, with D possibly matching TRBD2 (5 bases). V lost 7 bases and J 7 bases, leaving 17 bases between the germline ends. CDR1 SNHLY and CDR2 FYNNEI come from the germline V gene. The CDR3 contains 13 residues. The CDR3 loop reads CASNPAVLREQYF. CDR3 DNA sequence: TGTGCCAGCAACCCAGCGGTCCTGAGAGAGCAGTACTTC.

This sequence joins TRBV12-3 or TRBV12-4 and TRBJ1-2; TRBD1 matches at 7 bases. The CDR3 consists of 15 residues. The ends lost 6 bases at V and 0 bases at J; junction bases unmatched: 7. As DNA, the CDR3 is TGTGCCAGCAGACCAACAGGGGTGTCTAACTATGGCTACACCTTC. Amino acid sequence: CASRPTGVSNYGYTF.

The CDR3 sequence is CSAREWGPGTEAFF. The CDR3 DNA is TGCAGTGCTAGAGAGTGGGGGCCAGGGACTGAAGCTTTCTTT. The chain links TRBV20-1 to TRBJ1-1, with a weak D call TRBD1 (6 bases). V gave up 0 bases and J gave up 5 bases, with 13 bases separating them. This CDR3 contains 14 residues. In germline, CDR1 is DFQATT, CDR2 SNEGSKA (reference sequence).

The genes are TRBV20-1 and TRBJ1-2, with D uncertain. Trimming removed 5 bases at V and 4 bases at J, with 14 bases between. This CDR3 comprises 13 residues. From germline, CDR1 is DFQATT and CDR2 SNEGSKA (reference sequence). The CDR3 sequence: CSAATALLYGYTF. The CDR3 bases are TGCAGTGCTGCCACAGCGTTGCTCTATGGCTACACCTTC.

This clonotype was counted a single time. V usage is TRBV11-1 and J usage is TRBJ2-3; TRBD2 matches 7 bases. The length of the CDR3 is 15 residues. Germline CDR1 SGHAT, CDR2 FQDESV (reference sequence). V dropped 1 base and J dropped 6; count of bases not matched to a gene: 7. The CDR3 spells CASSLVSLASDTQYF. In DNA form, the CDR3 reads TGTGCCAGCAGCTTAGTGTCACTAGCGAGTGATACGCAGTATTTT.

This clonotype was counted between two and nine times. This chain links TRBV5-4 with TRBJ2-5, with D maybe TRBD1 (5 bases). V shed 0 bases and J shed 4 bases, with 7 bases lying between them. The germline V gene has CDR1 SGHNT and CDR2 YYREEE (reference sequence). CDR3 length: 13 amino acids. CDR3 in DNA: TGTGCCAGCAGCTTGGATAGGGGAGAGACCCAGTACTTC. Translating it yields CASSLDRGETQYF. Full variable domain (rest looked up from reference TRBV5-4 and TRBJ2-5): ETGVTQSPTHLIKTRGQQVTLRCSSQSGHNTVSWYQQALGQGPQFIFQYYREEENGRGNFPPRFSGLQFPNYSSELNVNALELDDSALYLCASSLDRGETQYFGPGTRLLVL.

The rearrangement joins TRBV7-3 to TRBJ1-5; D uncertain. Germline V gene sequence: CDR1 SGHTA, CDR2 FQGTGA. V gave up 1 base and J gave up 4 bases, with 5 bases separating them. The CDR3 spans 13 residues. The CDR3 reads CASSLNANQPQHF. In DNA form, the CDR3 reads TGTGCCAGCAGCTTAAACGCAAATCAGCCCCAGCATTTT.